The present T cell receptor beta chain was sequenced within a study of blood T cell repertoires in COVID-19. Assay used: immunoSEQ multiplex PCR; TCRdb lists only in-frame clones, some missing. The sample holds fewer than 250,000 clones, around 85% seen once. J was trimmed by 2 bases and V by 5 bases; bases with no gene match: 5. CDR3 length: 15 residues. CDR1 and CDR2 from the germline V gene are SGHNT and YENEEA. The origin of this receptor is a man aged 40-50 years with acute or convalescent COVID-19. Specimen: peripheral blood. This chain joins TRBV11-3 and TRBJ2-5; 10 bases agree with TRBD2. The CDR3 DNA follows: TGTGCCAGCAGCCGCGGACTAGCGGAACAAGAGACCCAGTACTTC. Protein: CASSRGLAEQETQYF.